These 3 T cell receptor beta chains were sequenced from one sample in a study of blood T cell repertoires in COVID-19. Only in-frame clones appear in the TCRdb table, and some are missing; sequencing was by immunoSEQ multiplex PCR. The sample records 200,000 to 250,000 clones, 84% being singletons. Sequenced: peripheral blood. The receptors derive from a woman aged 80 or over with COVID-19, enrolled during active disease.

The CDR3 DNA reads TGTGCCAGCAGTGTTAGCGGGAGGGCGATGGATGAGCAGTTCTTC. Its translation: CASSVSGRAMDEQFF. This chain connects TRBV25-1 to TRBJ2-1; 11 bases map to TRBD2. The length of the CDR3 is 15 residues. Germline V gives CDR1 MGHDK, CDR2 SYGVNS. V was pared by 4 bases and J by 8 bases, with 7 bases of the junction left unmatched.

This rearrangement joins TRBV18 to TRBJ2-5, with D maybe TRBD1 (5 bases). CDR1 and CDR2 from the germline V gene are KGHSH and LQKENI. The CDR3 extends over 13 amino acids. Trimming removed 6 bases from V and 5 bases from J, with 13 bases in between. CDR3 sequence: CASSDSRQETQYF. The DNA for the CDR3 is TGTGCCAGCTCCGATAGTAGACAGGAGACCCAGTACTTC.

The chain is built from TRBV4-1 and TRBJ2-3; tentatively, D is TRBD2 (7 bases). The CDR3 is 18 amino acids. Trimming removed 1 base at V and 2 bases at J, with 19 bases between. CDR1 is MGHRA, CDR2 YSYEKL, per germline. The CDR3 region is CASSQVPQEGGLTDTQYF. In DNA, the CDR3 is TGCGCCAGCAGCCAAGTACCTCAGGAGGGGGGGCTCACAGATACGCAGTATTTT.